This TCR beta chain was sequenced in a study of cytomegalovirus exposure and HLA in healthy donors. Profiled with immunoSEQ multiplex PCR; TCRdb holds only in-frame clones, not every one. In the table there are approximately 170,000 clones, 85% of which are singletons. Germline V CDR1 and CDR2: SQVTM, ANQGSEA. V dropped 7 bases and J dropped 0 bases, with 16 bases sitting between them. CDR3 length: 15 amino acids. Sequenced input: PBMCs. This sequence originates from a young man in good health and CMV-seropositive. The rearrangement joins TRBV29-1 to TRBJ1-3; D not certain. CDR3 loop: CSATPSGYSGNTIYF. The CDR3 nucleotides read TGCAGCGCGACACCCTCGGGGTACTCTGGAAACACCATATATTTT.